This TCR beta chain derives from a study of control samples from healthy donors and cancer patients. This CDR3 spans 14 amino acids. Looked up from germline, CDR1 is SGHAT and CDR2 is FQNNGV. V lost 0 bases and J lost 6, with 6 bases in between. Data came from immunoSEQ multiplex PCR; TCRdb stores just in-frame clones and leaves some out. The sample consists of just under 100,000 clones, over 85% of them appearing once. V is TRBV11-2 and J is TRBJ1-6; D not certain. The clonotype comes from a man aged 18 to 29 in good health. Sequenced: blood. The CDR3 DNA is TGTGCCAGCAGCTTAGACAGTCTTAATTCACCCCTCCACTTT. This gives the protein CASSLDSLNSPLHF.